This T cell receptor (beta chain) was observed in a study of CD8+ T cells in alopecia areata. The study's findings and limits: Shared TCR sequences were less clear between patients than in mice, possibly partly from HLA diversity.

CDR1 and CDR2 from the germline V gene are MGHDK and SYGVNS. There are 13 residues in the CDR3. V was clipped by 3 bases and J by 9 bases, with 9 bases between them. In the case of this clone: Its antigen remains unidentified.

cDNA reverse transcribed from extracted RNA served as the sequencing template. Some clones are missing from TCRdb's copy, which holds only in-frame ones; the method was immunoSEQ multiplex PCR. The data hold 150,000 to 200,000 clones, with over 50% observed a single time. This clonotype was obtained from a human donor with alopecia areata. V and J are TRBV25-1 and TRBJ1-6; D is unresolved. The material sequenced was CD4+ T cells sorted from blood, taken at week 0. Here the CDR3 DNA reads TGTGCCAGCAGTGAGCAGAAAAGTTCACCCCTCCACTTT. Protein: CASSEQKSSPLHF.